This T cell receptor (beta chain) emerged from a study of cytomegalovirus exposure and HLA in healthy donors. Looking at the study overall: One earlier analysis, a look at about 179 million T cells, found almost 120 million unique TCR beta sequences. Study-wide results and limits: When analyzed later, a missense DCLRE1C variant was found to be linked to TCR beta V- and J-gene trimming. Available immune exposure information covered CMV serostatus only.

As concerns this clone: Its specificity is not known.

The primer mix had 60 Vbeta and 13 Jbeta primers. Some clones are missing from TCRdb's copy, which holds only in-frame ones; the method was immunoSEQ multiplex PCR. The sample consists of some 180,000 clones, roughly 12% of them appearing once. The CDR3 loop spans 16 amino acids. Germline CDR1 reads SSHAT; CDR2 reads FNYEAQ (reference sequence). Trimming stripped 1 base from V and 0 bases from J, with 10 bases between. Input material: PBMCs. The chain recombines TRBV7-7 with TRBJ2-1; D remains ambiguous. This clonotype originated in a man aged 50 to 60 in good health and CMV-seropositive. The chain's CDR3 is CASSLGQTSSYNEQFF. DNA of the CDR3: TGTGCCAGCAGCTTAGGTCAGACAAGCTCCTACAATGAGCAGTTCTTC.